This T cell receptor (beta chain) was sequenced during a study of preoperative IRX-2 immunotherapy in early breast cancer. Stated treatment: preoperative locoregional IRX-2 cytokine immunotherapy. The repertoire was sequenced with immunoSEQ multiplex PCR; TCRdb's copy has only in-frame clones and lacks some. This sample carries about 43,000 clones, about 95% of them seen once, and the ten largest clones take over 1.5%. The V and J ends lost 3 bases and 3 bases, in that order; junction bases with no gene match: 0. The CDR3 has 14 amino acids. CDR1 and CDR2 (germline): LNHDA, SQIVND (reference sequence).

This chain links TRBV19 with TRBJ2-3; 10 bases match TRBD2. This clonotype was sampled from a human donor with breast cancer. The sample consisted of tumor tissue, taken after IRX-2 immunotherapy. CDR3 protein: CASSISGRTDTQYF. CDR3 DNA sequence: TGTGCCAGTAGTATTAGCGGGAGGACAGATACGCAGTATTTT.